This T cell receptor (beta chain) was obtained from a study of T cell repertoires in cytomegalovirus infection. In the study overall: CMV infection plus the matching HLA type was flagged by public TCR beta signatures.

TCRdb ran MiXCR on the reads and lists one entry per CDR3 protein. The table has about 140,000 distinct CDR3 sequences, about 6% seen once. The ends were cut back, 4 bases at V and 5 bases at J, with 15 bases in the middle. The CDR3 loop spans 14 amino acids. Germline V gives CDR1 LNHNV, CDR2 YYDKDF (reference sequence). The receptor's source is a human donor in good health (CMV status not recorded). Some clones in this sample may be carry-over from other donors' samples. Sequencing used PBMCs. The chain joins TRBV15 to TRBJ2-7, with a tentative D call TRBD2 (7 bases). CDR3 nucleotides: TGTGCCACCAGCACCCCGGGGAGGGGGAACGAGCAGTACTTC. Translating gives CATSTPGRGNEQYF.